This T cell receptor beta chain was profiled in a study of monozygotic twins with inflammatory bowel disease. The length of the CDR3 is 15 residues. The germline CDR1 and CDR2 sequences are SGHNT and YYREEE (reference sequence). TCRdb reprocessed the 5' RACE reads and keeps a single row for each CDR3 protein, giving no DNA. The sample has about 210,000 distinct CDR3 sequences, and its top ten clones hold approximately 1.6%. The chain has TRBV5-4 and TRBJ1-1. The sequence derives from a human donor with ulcerative colitis or Crohn's disease, or a healthy co-twin of an affected twin (not recorded which). The sequenced sample consisted of blood. CDR3 in amino acids: CASRWDSGVNTEAFF.